The rows below give T cell receptor beta chains drawn from one sample of a study of blood T cell repertoires in COVID-19. TCRdb's copy holds only in-frame clones and misses some; the assay was immunoSEQ multiplex PCR. The table lists under 100,000 clones, under 90% of them singletons. The specimen was peripheral blood. The receptors originated from an older woman with acute or convalescent COVID-19. The CDR3 runs from the conserved cysteine through the conserved F or W. The D gene is left open where the match is weak. Size values are once, few and many counts, or a class for expanded clones, and some rows have none.

once TRBJ2-5 19 TRBV7-8 TRBD2 TGTGCCAGCAGCTTAGCCCCCTTCCAACCGACTAGCGGGGGTAAGACCCAGTACTTC CASSLAPFQPTSGGKTQYF
NA TRBJ2-5 12 TRBV24-1 NA TGTGCCACCAGTGTCAGGGAAAAGACCCAGTACTTC CATSVREKTQYF
NA TRBJ2-2 14 TRBV18 NA TGTGCCAGCTCCACCACTACTACTACCGGGGAGCTGTTTTTT CASSTTTTTGELFF
NA TRBJ2-7 15 TRBV5-6 TRBD2 TGTGCCAGCAGCTTGGGCGGGAGGGCTTACTACGAGCAGTACTTC CASSLGGRAYYEQYF
NA TRBJ2-3 12 TRBV6-1 NA TGTGCCAGCAGTGAGGGGGCAGCTACGCAGTATTTT CASSEGAATQYF
NA TRBJ1-1 14 TRBV11-2 NA TGTGCCAGCAGCTGGGGGGGGGTGAACACTGAAGCTTTCTTT CASSWGGVNTEAFF
NA TRBJ2-1 12 TRBV25-1 NA TGTGCCAGCAGTGAATATTCAAATGAGCAGTTCTTC CASSEYSNEQFF
NA TRBJ2-5 15 TRBV11-2 NA TGTGCCAGCAGCTTAGAATTGCAGGGGCAAGAGACCCAGTACTTC CASSLELQGQETQYF
NA TRBJ1-2 13 TRBV29-1 TRBD1 TGCAGCGGTGGGGACAGCGGTAACTATGGCTACACCTTC CSGGDSGNYGYTF
once TRBJ1-5 14 TRBV19 TRBD1 TGTGCCAGTAGTACAACAGGGGGCAGTCAGCCCCAGCATTTT CASSTTGGSQPQHF